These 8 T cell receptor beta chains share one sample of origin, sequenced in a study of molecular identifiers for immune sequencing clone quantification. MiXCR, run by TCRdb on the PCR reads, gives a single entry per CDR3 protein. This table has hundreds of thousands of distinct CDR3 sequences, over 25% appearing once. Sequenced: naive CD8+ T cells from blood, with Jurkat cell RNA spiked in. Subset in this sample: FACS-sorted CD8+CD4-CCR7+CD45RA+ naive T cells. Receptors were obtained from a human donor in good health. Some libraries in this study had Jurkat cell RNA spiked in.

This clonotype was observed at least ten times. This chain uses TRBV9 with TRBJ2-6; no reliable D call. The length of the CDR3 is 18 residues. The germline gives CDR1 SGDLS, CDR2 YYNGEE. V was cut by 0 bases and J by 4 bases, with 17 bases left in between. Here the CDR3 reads CASSVGPTLYSGANVLTF. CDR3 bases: TGTGCCAGCAGCGTAGGTCCAACTCTCTATTCGGGGGCCAACGTCCTGACTTTC.

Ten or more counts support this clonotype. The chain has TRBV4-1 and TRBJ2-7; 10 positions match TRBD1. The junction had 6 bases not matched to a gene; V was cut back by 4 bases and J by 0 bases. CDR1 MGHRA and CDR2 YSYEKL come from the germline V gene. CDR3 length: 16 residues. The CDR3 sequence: CASSPTGQGGSYEQYF. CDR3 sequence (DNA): TGCGCCAGCAGCCCCACCGGACAGGGGGGCTCCTACGAGCAGTACTTC.

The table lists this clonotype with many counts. The CDR3 coding sequence is TGTGCCAGCAGTTTCTCTAGCGGGGGGTATGAGACCCAGTACTTC. Protein sequence: CASSFSSGGYETQYF. The chain is built from TRBV12-3 or TRBV12-4 and TRBJ2-5; TRBD2 agrees at 11 bases. Trimming at V came to 3 bases and at J to 5 bases, leaving 5 bases not matched to a gene. The CDR3 is 15 residues long.

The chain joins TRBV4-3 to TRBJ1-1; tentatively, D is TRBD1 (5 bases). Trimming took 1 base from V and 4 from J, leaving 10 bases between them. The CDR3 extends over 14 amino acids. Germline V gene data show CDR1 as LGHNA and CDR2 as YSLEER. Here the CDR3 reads CASSQGVGGTEAFF. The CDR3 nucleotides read TGCGCCAGCAGCCAAGGCGTGGGGGGCACTGAAGCTTTCTTT.

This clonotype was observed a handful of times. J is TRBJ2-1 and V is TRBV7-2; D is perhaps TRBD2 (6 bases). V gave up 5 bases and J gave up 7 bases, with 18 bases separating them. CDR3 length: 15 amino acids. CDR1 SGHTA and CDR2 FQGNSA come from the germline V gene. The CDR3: CASSQEGRVKNEQFF. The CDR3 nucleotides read TGTGCCAGCAGCCAGGAGGGCAGGGTTAAGAATGAGCAGTTCTTC.

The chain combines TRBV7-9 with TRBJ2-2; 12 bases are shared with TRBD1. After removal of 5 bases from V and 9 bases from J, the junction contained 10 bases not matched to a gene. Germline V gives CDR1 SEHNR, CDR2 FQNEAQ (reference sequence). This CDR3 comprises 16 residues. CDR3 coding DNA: TGTGCCAGCAGCCCCCCCCGGGACAGGGGGCATAGGGAGCTGTTTTTT. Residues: CASSPPRDRGHRELFF.

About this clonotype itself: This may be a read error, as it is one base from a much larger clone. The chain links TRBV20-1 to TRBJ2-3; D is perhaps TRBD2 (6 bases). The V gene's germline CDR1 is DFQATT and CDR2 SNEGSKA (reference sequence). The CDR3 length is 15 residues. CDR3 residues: CSAVTGTLKVDTQCF. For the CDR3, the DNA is TGCAGTGCTGTAACCGGGACTTTAAAGGTCGATACGCAGTGTTTT.

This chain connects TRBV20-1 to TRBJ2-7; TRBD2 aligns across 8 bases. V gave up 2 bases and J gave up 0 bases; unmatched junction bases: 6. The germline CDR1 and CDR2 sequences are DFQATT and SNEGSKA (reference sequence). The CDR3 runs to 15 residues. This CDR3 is CSARSISGTSYEQYF. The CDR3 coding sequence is TGCAGTGCTAGATCCATTAGCGGGACCTCCTACGAGCAGTACTTC.